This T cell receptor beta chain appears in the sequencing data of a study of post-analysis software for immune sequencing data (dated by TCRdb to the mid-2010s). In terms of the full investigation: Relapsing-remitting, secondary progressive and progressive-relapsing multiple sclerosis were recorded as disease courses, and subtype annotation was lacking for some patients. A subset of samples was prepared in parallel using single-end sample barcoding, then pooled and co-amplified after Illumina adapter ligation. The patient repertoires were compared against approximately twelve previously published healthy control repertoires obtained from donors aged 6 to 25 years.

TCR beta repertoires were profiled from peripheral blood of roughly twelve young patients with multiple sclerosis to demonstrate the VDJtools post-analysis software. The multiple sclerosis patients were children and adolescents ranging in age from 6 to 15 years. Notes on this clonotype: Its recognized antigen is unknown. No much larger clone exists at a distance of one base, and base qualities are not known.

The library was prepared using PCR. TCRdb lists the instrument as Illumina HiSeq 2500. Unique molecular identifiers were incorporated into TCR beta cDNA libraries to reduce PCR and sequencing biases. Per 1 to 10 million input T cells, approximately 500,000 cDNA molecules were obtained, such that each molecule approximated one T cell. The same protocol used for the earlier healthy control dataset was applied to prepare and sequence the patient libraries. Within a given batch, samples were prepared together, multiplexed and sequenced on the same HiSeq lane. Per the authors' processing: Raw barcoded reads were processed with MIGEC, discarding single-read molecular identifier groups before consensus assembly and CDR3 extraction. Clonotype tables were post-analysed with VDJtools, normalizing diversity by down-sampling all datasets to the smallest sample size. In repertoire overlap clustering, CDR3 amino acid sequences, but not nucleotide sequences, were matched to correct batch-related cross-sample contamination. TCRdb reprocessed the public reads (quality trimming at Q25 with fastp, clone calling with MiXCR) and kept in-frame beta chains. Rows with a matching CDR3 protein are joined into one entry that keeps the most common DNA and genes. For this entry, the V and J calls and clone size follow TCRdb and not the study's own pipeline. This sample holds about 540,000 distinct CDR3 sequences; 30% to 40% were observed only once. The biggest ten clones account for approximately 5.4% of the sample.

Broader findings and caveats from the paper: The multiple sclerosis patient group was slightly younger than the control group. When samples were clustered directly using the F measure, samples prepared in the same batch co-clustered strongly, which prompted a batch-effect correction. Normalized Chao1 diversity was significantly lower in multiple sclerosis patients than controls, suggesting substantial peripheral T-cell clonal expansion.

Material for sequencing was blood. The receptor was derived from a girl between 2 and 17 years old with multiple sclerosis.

CDR3 protein: CASSPNGGASDTQYF. The DNA is TGTGCCAGCAGCCCTAACGGGGGGGCGTCAGATACGCAGTATTTT. The rearrangement combines TRBV7-2 with TRBJ2-3; 8 bases in the junction line up with TRBD2. The CDR3 goes from the cysteine to the phenylalanine over 15 residues. Of all the DNA, just the CDR3 is kept, 45 bases in frame from base 1. V ends up 5 bases short and J 4 bases short, with an unmatched junction base count of 8. The CDR1 and CDR2 encoded by the germline V gene are SGHTA and FQGNSA.